This entry features one T cell receptor (beta chain) sequence. The antigen remains unidentified. The sample comes from a study of response to subunit inactivated influenza vaccine. MiXCR, run by TCRdb on the RT-PCR reads, gives a single entry per CDR3 protein. In the table there are more than 700,000 distinct CDR3 sequences, 20% to 25% of which are singletons. The germline gives CDR1 MGHDK, CDR2 SYGVNS. This CDR3 spans 12 amino acids. Trimming removed 4 bases at V and 4 bases at J, with 6 bases between. General study points: Authors suggested that a seasonal influenza vaccination recruits few new T cells each time.

The origin of this receptor is a man aged 50 to 60 who received an inactivated influenza vaccine. Sequenced material: PBMCs from blood, taken 4 to 6 days after vaccination. The chain carries TRBV25-1 and TRBJ2-3, with D hard to call. CDR3 residues: CASSVYADTQYF. CDR3 nucleotides: TGTGCCAGCAGTGTGTACGCAGATACGCAGTATTTT.